This T cell receptor (beta chain) appears in the sequencing data of a study of T cell repertoires in cytomegalovirus infection. Overall study results and limits: Summed frequency of public TCR beta families distinguished CMV carriers with the relevant HLA. Ex vivo responses were dominated by HLA-C-restricted CMV-specific TCR beta clonotypes.

This clonotype was found many times. What it binds is unknown. Germline CDR1 is SNHLY and CDR2 is FYNNEI. The V segment lost 6 bases and the J segment 3 bases; nucleotides outside the gene matches: 9. This CDR3 has 16 residues. Each CDR3 protein gets one entry after TCRdb re-called the reads with MiXCR. The sample lists about 400,000 distinct CDR3 sequences; 15% to 20% were seen once. This receptor was taken from a human donor in good health (CMV status not recorded). Some clones in this sample may be carry-over from other donors' samples. The V gene is TRBV2, the J gene TRBJ1-5; 9 positions match TRBD1. Sequencing used PBMCs. The CDR3 here is CASSDEQGAYNQPQHF. The CDR3 bases are TGTGCCAGCAGCGACGAACAGGGGGCTTACAATCAGCCCCAGCATTTT. Drawing the rest from reference TRBV2 and TRBJ1-5, the complete variable domain is EPEVTQTPSHQVTQMGQEVILRCVPISNHLYFYWYRQILGQKVEFLVSFYNNEISEKSEIFDDQFSVERPDGSNFTLKIRSTKLEDSAMYFCASSDEQGAYNQPQHFGDGTRLSIL.